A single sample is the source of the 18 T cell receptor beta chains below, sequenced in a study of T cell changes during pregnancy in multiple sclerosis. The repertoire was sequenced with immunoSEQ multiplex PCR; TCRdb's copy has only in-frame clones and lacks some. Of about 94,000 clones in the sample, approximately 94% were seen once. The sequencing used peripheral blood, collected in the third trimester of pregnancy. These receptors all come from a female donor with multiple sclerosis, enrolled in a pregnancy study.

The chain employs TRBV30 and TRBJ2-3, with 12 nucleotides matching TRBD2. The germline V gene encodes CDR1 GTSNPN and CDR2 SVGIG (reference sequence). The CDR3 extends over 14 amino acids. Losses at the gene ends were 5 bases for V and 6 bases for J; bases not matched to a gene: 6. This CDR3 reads CAWSTSGGSDTQYF. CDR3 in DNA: TGTGCCTGGTCGACTAGCGGGGGCTCCGATACGCAGTATTTT.

The chain's CDR3 is CASRNQGTNTEAFF. CDR3 in DNA: TGTGCCAGCAGGAACCAGGGGACGAACACTGAAGCTTTCTTT. The chain links TRBV25-1 to TRBJ1-1; D is possibly TRBD1 (6 bases). From germline, CDR1 is MGHDK and CDR2 SYGVNS. The germline V and J ends were trimmed by 6 bases and 1 base, with 12 bases remaining between them. The CDR3 extends over 14 amino acids.

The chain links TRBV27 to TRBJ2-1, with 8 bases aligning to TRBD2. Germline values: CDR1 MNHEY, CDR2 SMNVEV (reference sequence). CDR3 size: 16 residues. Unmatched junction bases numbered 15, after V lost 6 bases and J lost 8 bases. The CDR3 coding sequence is TGTGCCAGCAGCCGATCGCGGGCTTCACTAGCGGATGAGCAGTTCTTC. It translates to CASSRSRASLADEQFF.

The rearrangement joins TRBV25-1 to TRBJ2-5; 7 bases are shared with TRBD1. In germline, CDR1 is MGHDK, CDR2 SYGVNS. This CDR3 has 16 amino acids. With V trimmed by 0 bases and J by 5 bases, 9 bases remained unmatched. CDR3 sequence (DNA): TGTGCCAGCAGTGAATATCGGCCAGGGGGTGTGGAGACCCAGTACTTC. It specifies CASSEYRPGGVETQYF.

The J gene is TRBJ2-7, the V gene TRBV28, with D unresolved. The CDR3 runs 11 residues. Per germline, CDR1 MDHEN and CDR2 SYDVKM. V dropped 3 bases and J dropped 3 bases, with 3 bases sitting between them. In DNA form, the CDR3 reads TGTGCCAGCAGTTTGTACTACGAGCAGTACTTC. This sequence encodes CASSLYYEQYF.

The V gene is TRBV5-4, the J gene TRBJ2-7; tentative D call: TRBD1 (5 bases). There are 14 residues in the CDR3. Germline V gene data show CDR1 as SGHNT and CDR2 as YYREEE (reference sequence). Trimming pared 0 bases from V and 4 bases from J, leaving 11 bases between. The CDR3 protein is CASSLDGREYEQYF. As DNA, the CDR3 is TGTGCCAGCAGCTTGGATGGCAGGGAATACGAGCAGTACTTC. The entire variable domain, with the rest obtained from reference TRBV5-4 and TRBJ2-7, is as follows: ETGVTQSPTHLIKTRGQQVTLRCSSQSGHNTVSWYQQALGQGPQFIFQYYREEENGRGNFPPRFSGLQFPNYSSELNVNALELDDSALYLCASSLDGREYEQYFGPGTRLTVT.

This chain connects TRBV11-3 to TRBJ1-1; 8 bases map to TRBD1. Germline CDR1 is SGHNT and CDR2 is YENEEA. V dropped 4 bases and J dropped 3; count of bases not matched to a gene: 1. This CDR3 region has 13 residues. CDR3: CASSSDRDTEAFF. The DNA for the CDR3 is TGTGCCAGCAGCTCGGACAGGGACACTGAAGCTTTCTTT.

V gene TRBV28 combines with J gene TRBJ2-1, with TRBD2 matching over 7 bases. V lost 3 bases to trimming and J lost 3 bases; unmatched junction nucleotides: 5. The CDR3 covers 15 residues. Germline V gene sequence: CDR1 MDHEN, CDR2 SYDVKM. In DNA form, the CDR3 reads TGTGCCAGCAGTTTGGGGGGGTCTAACTACAATGAGCAGTTCTTC. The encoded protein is CASSLGGSNYNEQFF.

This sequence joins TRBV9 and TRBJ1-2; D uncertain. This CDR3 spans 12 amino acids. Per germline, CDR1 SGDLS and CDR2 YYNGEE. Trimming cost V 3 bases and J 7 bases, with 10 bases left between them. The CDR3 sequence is CASSASRGGYTF. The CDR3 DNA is TGTGCCAGCAGCGCGAGCCGGGGTGGCTACACCTTC.

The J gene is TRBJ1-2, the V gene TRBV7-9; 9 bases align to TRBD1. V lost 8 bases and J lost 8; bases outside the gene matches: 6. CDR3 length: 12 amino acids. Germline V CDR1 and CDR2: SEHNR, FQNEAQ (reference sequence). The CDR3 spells CASDRGRIGYTF. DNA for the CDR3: TGTGCCAGCGACAGGGGGAGGATCGGCTACACCTTC.

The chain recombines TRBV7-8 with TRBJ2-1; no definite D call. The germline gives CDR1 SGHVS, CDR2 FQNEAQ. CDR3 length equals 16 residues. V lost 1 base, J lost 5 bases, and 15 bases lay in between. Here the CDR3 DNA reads TGTGCCAGCAGCTTAGTTAGCCGTCTTAGTAACAATGAGCAGTTCTTC. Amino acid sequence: CASSLVSRLSNNEQFF.

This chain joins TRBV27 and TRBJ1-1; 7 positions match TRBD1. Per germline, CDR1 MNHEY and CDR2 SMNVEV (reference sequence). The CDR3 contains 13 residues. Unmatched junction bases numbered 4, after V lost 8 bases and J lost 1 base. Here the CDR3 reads CASGWTGNTEAFF. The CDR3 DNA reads TGTGCCAGCGGCTGGACAGGGAACACTGAAGCTTTCTTT.

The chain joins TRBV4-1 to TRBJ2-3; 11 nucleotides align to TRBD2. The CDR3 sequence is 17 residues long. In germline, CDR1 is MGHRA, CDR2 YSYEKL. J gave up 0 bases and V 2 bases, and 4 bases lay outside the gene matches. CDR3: CASSQLTSGRSTDTQYF. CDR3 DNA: TGCGCCAGCAGCCAACTTACTAGCGGGAGAAGCACAGATACGCAGTATTTT.

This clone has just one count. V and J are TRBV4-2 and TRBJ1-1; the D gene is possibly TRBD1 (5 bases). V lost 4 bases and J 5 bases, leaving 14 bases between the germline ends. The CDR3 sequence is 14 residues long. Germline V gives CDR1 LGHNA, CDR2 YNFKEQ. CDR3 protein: CASSRDLEGTEAFF. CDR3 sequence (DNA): TGTGCCAGCAGCCGAGACCTGGAGGGGACTGAAGCTTTCTTT.

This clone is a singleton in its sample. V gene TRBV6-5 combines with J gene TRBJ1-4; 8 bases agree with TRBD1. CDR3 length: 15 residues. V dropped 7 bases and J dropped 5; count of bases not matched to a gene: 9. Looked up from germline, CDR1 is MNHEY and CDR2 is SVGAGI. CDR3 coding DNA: TGTGCCAGCAAACGACAGGGGTTTGGGAATGAAAAACTGTTTTTT. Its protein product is CASKRQGFGNEKLFF.

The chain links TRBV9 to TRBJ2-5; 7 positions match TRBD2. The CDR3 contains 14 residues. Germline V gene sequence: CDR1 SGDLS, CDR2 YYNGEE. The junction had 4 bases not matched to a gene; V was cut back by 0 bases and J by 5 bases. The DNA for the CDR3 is TGTGCCAGCAGCGTAGGAAGTAGCGGGGAGACCCAGTACTTC. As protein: CASSVGSSGETQYF.

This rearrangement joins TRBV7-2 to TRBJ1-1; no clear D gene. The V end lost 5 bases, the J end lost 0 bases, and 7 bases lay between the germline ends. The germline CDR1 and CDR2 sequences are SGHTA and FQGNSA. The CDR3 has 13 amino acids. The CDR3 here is CASSVSLNTEAFF. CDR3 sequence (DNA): TGTGCCAGCAGCGTTTCTCTGAACACTGAAGCTTTCTTT.

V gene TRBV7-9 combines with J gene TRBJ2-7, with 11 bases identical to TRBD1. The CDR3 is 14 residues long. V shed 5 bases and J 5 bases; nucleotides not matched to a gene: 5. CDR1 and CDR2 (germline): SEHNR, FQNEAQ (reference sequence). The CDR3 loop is CASSPGQGVNEQYF. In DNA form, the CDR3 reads TGTGCCAGCAGCCCGGGACAGGGGGTCAACGAGCAGTACTTC.